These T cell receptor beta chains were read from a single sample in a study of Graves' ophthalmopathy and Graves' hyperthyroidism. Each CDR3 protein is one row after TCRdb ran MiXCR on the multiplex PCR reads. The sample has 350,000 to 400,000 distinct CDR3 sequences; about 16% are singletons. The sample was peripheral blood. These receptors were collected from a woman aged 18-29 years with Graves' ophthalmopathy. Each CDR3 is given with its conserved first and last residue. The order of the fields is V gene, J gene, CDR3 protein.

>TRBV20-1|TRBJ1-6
CSAQSWGDRGENSPLHF
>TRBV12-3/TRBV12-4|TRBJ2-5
CASGHERYQETQYF
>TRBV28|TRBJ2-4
CASSSSYEGVKNIQYF
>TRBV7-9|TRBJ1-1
CASSLAEGRTEAFF
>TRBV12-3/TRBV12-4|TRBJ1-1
CASSLAAGGPEAFF
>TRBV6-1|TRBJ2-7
CASTRQGANEQYF
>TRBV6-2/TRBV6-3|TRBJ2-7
CAIGGGKGQATYEQYF
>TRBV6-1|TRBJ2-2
CASSVQPNYGGELFF
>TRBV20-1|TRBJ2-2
CSASGIGTGELFF
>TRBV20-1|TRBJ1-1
CSLRGERTEAFF
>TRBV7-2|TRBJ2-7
CASRKSGLPSYEQYF
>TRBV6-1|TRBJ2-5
CASNDLTGRETQYF
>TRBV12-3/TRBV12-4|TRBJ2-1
CARRESSYNEQFF
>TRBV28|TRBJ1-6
CASSPQGGTYNSPLHF
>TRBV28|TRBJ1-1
CASRPAGGSTEAFF
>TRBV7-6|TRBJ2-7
CASGPGQSSYEQYF
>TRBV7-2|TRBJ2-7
CASSLTSGNTYEQYF
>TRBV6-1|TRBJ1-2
CASRKGQGEGGYGYTF
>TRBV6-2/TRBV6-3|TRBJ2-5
CASDPGQGAGETQYF
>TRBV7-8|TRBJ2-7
CASSFPPTYEQYF
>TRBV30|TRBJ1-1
CAWSSGNTEAFF
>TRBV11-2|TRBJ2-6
CASSLRPAYSGANVLTF
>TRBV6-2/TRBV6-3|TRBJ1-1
CASSRDRENTEAFF
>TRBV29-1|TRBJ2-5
CSVTGLTQETQYF
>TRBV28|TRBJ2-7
CASSRTGGPTYEQYF
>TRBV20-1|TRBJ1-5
CSARDTGSPQPQHF
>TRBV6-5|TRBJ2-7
CASSWTSGGSYEQYF
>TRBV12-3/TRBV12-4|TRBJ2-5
CASSLAGTFKTQYF
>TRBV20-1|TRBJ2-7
CSAREAQLVYEQYF
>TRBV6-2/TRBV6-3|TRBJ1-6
CATRQGNYKSPLHF
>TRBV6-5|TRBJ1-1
CASSYSIGGVKAFF
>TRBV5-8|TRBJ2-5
CASSLGQVHQETQYF
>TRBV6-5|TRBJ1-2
CASSYAPGQGVQGYTF
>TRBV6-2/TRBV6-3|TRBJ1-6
CASSSGRTGLNSPLHF
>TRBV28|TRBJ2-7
CASSSRPGTGHYEQYF
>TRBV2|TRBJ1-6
CASSLVQANSPLHF
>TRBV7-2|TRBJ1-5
CASSLTDQPQHF
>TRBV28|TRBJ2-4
CASSRLARGIQYF
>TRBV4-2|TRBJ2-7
CASSQDRDEQYF
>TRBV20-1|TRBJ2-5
CSVPRGDETQYF
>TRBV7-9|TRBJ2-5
CASSSGGVQDRETQYF
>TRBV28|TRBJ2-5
CASGGTSGVPGTQYF